These T cell receptor beta chains were read from a single sample in a study of T cell responses to AZD1222 COVID-19 vaccine. Data came from immunoSEQ multiplex PCR; TCRdb stores just in-frame clones and leaves some out. The table shows fewer than 85,000 clones, with roughly nine tenths occurring only once. Sequencing used peripheral blood, obtained on day 0 of AZD1222 vaccination. These receptors were collected from an adult in good health. The CDR3 runs from the conserved cysteine through the conserved F or W. The D gene is left open where the match is weak. Clone size appears in some rows only: once, few, many, or a class for an expanded clone.

cdr3_aa	v_call	j_call	clone_size	d_call
CASSKGDSGQDEQFF	TRBV21-1	TRBJ2-1	once	NA
CATSRGDRRDKNIQYF	TRBV15	TRBJ2-4	NA	NA
CASSLLGSAKNIQYF	TRBV28	TRBJ2-4	NA	NA
CASSLGDGHYGYTF	TRBV7-9	TRBJ1-2	once	NA
CAWNRQANEKLFF	TRBV30	TRBJ1-4	NA	NA
CASSPRRDTEAFF	TRBV7-9	TRBJ1-1	NA	NA
CASSEDRGKETQYF	TRBV6-1	TRBJ2-5	NA	NA
CASSSRDSSYNSPLHF	TRBV27	TRBJ1-6	NA	NA
CASSLVSGSYNEQFF	TRBV5-1	TRBJ2-1	NA	NA
CASSLRGPDEQFF	TRBV7-2	TRBJ2-1	once	NA
CASSRGLAGSYEQYF	TRBV28	TRBJ2-7	NA	TRBD2
CASSLDLLAESSYEQYF	TRBV11-2	TRBJ2-7	NA	TRBD2
CASSQDVGSGRVTDTQYF	TRBV4-3	TRBJ2-3	NA	TRBD2
CASSEEAHISGNTIYF	TRBV6-1	TRBJ1-3	NA	NA
CASSLGLAGYAYNEQFF	TRBV5-1	TRBJ2-1	NA	TRBD2
CASSFTSGEETQYF	TRBV5-1	TRBJ2-5	few	TRBD2